These 4 T cell receptor beta chains were sequenced from one sample in a study of long-term antiretroviral therapy in people with HIV. At the survey level, the v3.0 immunoSEQ assay was run. The assay was immunoSEQ multiplex PCR, and TCRdb's table has in-frame clones only and misses some. This sample carries more than 35,000 clones, approximately 86% of them seen once, and the ten largest clones take about 4.2%. The material sequenced was unsorted PBMCs, taken just before starting antiretroviral therapy. All receptors come from a young woman with HIV.

The chain joins TRBV6-5 to TRBJ1-5, with 7 bases that match TRBD1. The CDR3 consists of 15 residues. In germline, CDR1 is MNHEY, CDR2 SVGAGI. The trim removed 4 bases at V and 7 bases at J, leaving 10 bases unmatched. The CDR3 protein is CASSLLGTAQQPQHF. The CDR3 DNA sequence: TGTGCCAGCAGTTTACTCGGGACAGCCCAACAGCCCCAGCATTTT.

This chain connects TRBV5-1 to TRBJ2-1; a possible D gene is TRBD1 (6 bases). CDR1 is SGHRS, CDR2 YFSETQ, per germline. The CDR3 spans 13 residues. The germline V and J ends were trimmed by 0 bases and 15 bases, with 16 bases remaining between them. The CDR3 reads CASSLELRDTWFF. The CDR3 DNA reads as TGCGCCAGCAGCTTGGAACTCCGGGACACGTGGTTCTTC.

J is TRBJ2-7 and V is TRBV9, with D perhaps matching TRBD1 or TRBD2 (5 bases each). Trimming pared 0 bases from V and 1 base from J, leaving 8 bases between. CDR1 SGDLS and CDR2 YYNGEE come from the germline V gene. The length of the CDR3 is 14 residues. This CDR3 reads CASSVGDASYEQYF. The CDR3 DNA is TGTGCCAGCAGCGTAGGGGACGCGTCCTACGAGCAGTACTTC.

CDR3 coding DNA: TGTGCCAGCAGCCCCGTTGGGGGTAGTGGCTACACCTTC. This codes for CASSPVGGSGYTF. This chain uses TRBV14 with TRBJ1-2, with D possibly TRBD1 on 5 matching bases. The CDR3 extends over 13 amino acids. Germline CDR1 is SGHDN and CDR2 is FVKESK. Trimming took off 4 bases at V and 7 bases at J, with 13 bases between the two ends.